Each of the 2 T cell receptor beta chains below was sequenced from the same sample in a study of vaccination and CD4 T cells after COVID-19. As for treatment: approximately nine-day PBMC culture with coronavirus spike peptide pools or control peptides (ViraFEST assay). These TCRs are of unknown antigen specificity. Oncomine TCR Beta short-read sequencing was applied to DNA from cultured CD4+ T cells. TCRdb re-derived calls from the PCR reads in MiXCR, one entry per CDR3 protein. The sample has under 25,000 distinct CDR3 sequences; under 60% are singletons. Source: CD4+ T cells from blood, cultured in vitro, taken after SARS-CoV-2 vaccination. Every receptor here comes from a human donor who had recovered from COVID-19.

This clonotype was recorded a few times. This chain links TRBV7-3 with TRBJ2-3; the match to TRBD1 covers 9 bases. The CDR3 length is 16 residues. CDR1 and CDR2 (germline): SGHTA, FQGTGA. Trimming at V came to 4 bases and at J to 1 base, leaving 6 bases not matched to a gene. This CDR3 is CASSWGTGFGTDTQYF. The CDR3 DNA reads as TGTGCCAGCAGCTGGGGGACAGGGTTTGGCACAGATACGCAGTATTTT. Full variable domain (outside the CDR3, taken from reference TRBV7-3 and TRBJ2-3): GAGVSQTPSNKVTEKGKYVELRCDPISGHTALYWYRQSLGQGPEFLIYFQGTGAADDSGLPNDRFFAVRPEGSVSTLKIQRTERGDSAVYLCASSWGTGFGTDTQYFGPGTRLTVL.

The V and J genes are TRBV27 and TRBJ2-3, with TRBD2 matching 14 bases. J gave up 2 bases and V 6 bases, and 1 base lay outside the gene matches. The germline V gene has CDR1 MNHEY and CDR2 SMNVEV (reference sequence). This CDR3 is built from 15 residues. CDR3 residues: CASRGLAGVTDTQYF. The CDR3 nucleotides are TGTGCCAGCAGGGGACTAGCGGGAGTCACAGATACGCAGTATTTT.